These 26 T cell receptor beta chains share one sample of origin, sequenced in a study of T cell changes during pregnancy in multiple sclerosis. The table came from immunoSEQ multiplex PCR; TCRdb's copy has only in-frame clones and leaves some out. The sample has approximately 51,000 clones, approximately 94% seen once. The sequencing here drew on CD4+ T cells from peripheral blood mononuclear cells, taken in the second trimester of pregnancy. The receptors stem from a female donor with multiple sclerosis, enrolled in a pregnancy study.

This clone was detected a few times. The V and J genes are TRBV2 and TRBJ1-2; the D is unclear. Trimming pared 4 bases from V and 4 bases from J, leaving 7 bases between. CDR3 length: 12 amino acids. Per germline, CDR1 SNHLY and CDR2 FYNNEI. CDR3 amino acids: CASSGGFYGYTF. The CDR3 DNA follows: TGTGCCAGCAGTGGAGGGTTCTATGGCTACACCTTC.

The CDR3 DNA reads as TGTGCCAGCAAACCAAAGACTAGCGGGGGGAAGTACAATGAGCAGTTCTTC. Protein product: CASKPKTSGGKYNEQFF. The genes are TRBV2 and TRBJ2-1; TRBD2 matches 13 bases. The germline V gene has CDR1 SNHLY and CDR2 FYNNEI. The J segment lost 4 bases and the V segment lost 7 bases, leaving 10 bases of the junction unmatched. This CDR3 is built from 17 residues.

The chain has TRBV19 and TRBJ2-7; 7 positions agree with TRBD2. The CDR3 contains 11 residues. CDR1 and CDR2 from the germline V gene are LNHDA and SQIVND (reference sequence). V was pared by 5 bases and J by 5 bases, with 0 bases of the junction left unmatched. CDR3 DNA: TGTGCCAGTAGTGGGAGGGACGAGCAGTACTTC. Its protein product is CASSGRDEQYF.

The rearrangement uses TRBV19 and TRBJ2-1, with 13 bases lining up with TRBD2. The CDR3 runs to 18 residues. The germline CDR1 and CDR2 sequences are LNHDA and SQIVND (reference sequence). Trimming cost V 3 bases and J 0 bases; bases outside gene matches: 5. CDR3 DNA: TGTGCCAGTAGTATCGGACTAGCGGGGGTTAGCTCCTACAATGAGCAGTTCTTC. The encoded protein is CASSIGLAGVSSYNEQFF.

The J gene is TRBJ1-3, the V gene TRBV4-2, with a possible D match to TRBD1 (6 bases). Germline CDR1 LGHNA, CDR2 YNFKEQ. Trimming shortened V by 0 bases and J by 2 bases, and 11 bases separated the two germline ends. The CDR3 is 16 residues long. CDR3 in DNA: TGTGCCAGCAGCCAAGAATTACAGGGACCTGGAAACACCATATATTTT. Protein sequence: CASSQELQGPGNTIYF.

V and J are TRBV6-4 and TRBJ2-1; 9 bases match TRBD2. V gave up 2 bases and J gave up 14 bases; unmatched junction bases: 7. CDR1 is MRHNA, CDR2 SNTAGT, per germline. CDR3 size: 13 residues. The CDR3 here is CASSDEAGGVKFF. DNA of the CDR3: TGTGCCAGCAGTGACGAAGCGGGGGGAGTGAAGTTCTTC.

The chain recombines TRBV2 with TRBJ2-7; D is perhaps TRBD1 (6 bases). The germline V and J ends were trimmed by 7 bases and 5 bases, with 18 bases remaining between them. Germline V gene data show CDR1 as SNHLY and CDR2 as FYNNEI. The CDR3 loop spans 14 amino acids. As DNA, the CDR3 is TGTGCCAGCAAACTGACAGGCTCAGGCCACGAGCAGTACTTC. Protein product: CASKLTGSGHEQYF.

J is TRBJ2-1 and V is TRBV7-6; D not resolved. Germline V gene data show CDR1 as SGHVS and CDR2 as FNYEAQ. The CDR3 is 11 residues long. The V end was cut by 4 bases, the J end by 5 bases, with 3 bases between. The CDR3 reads CASSSDNEQFF. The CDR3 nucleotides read TGTGCCAGCAGCTCTGACAATGAGCAGTTCTTC.

In nucleotides, the CDR3 is TGTGCCAGCAGTACGTTCAGGACACGGAATGGCTACACCTTC. It encodes CASSTFRTRNGYTF. J is TRBJ1-2 and V is TRBV6-5; D possibly corresponds to TRBD1 (5 bases). Germline CDR1 reads MNHEY; CDR2 reads SVGAGI. The ends were cut back, 5 bases at V and 6 bases at J, with 16 bases in the middle. This CDR3 contains 14 residues.

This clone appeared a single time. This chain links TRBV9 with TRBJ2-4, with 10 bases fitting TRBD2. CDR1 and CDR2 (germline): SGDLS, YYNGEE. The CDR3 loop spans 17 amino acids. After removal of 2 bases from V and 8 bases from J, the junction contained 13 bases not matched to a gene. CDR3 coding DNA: TGTGCCAGCAGCGTGGACCCCGGGACTAGCGACAAGGACATTCAGTACTTC. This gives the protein CASSVDPGTSDKDIQYF.

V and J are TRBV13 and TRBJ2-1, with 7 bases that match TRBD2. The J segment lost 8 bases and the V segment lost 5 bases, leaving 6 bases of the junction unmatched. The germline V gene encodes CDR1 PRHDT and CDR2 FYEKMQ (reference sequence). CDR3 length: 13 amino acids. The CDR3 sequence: CASSLGLVYEQFF. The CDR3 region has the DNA TGTGCCAGCAGCCTCGGACTAGTCTATGAGCAGTTCTTC.

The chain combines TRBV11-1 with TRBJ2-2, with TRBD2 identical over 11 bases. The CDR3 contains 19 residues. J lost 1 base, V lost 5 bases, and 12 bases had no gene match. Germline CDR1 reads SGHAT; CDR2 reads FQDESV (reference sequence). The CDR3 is CASSTLAGGSPLNTGELFF. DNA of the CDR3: TGTGCCAGCAGCACTTTAGCGGGGGGGTCTCCCTTGAACACCGGGGAGCTGTTTTTT.

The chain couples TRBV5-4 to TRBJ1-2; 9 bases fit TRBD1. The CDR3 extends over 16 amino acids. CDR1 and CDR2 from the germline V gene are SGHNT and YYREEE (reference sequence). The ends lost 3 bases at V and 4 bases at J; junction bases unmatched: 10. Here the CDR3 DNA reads TGTGCCAGCAGCTCCAGGACAGGGGTTGAAGGCTATGGCTACACCTTC. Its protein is CASSSRTGVEGYGYTF.

The chain's CDR3 is CASSQLLSGINEQFF. The CDR3 DNA reads TGTGCCAGCAGTCAACTGCTTTCGGGGATCAATGAGCAGTTCTTC. The chain recombines TRBV2 with TRBJ2-1; D may be TRBD2 (5 bases). The germline gives CDR1 SNHLY, CDR2 FYNNEI. Trimming stripped 5 bases from V and 6 bases from J, with 17 bases between. This CDR3 region has 15 residues.

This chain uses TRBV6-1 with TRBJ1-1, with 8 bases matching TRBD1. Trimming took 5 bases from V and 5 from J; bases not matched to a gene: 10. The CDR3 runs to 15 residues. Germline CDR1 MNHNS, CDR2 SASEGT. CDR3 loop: CASSRQGSLLTEAFF. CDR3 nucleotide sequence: TGTGCCAGCAGTCGACAGGGGAGTTTGTTAACTGAAGCTTTCTTT.

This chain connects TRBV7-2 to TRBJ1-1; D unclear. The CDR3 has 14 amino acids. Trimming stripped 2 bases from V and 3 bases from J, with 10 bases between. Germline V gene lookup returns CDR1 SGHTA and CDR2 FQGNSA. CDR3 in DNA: TGTGCCAGCAGCTTATGGGCGCGGGACACTGAAGCTTTCTTT. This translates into CASSLWARDTEAFF.

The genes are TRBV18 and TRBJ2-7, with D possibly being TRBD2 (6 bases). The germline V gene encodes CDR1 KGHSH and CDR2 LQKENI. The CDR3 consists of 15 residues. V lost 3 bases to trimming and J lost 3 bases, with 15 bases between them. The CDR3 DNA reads TGTGCCAGCTCACCGGCAGGAGGGATTGGCTACGAGCAGTACTTC. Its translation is CASSPAGGIGYEQYF.

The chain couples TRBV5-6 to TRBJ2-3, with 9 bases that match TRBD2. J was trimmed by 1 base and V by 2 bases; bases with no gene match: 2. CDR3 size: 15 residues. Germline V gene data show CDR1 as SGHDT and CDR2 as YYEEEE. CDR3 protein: CASSLAGGGTDTQYF. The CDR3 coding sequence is TGTGCCAGCAGCTTAGCGGGGGGCGGCACAGATACGCAGTATTTT. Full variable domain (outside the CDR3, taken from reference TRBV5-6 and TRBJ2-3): DAGVTQSPTHLIKTRGQQVTLRCSPKSGHDTVSWYQQALGQGPQFIFQYYEEEERQRGNFPDRFSGHQFPNYSSELNVNALLLGDSALYLCASSLAGGGTDTQYFGPGTRLTVL.

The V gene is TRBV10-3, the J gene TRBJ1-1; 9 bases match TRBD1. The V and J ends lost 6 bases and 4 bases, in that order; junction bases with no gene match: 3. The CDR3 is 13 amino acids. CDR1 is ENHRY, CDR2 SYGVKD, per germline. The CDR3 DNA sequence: TGTGCCATCAGGACAGGGGGAATCACTGAAGCTTTCTTT. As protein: CAIRTGGITEAFF.

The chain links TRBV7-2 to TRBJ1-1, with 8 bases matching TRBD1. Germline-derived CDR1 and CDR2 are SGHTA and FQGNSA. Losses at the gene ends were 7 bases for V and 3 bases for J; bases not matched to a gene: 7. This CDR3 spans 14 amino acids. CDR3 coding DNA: TGTGCCAGCATCCGGACAGGGACGTACACTGAAGCTTTCTTT. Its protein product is CASIRTGTYTEAFF.

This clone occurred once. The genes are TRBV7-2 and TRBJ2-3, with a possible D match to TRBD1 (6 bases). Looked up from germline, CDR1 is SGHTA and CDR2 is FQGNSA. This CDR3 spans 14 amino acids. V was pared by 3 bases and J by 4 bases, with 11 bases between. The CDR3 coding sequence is TGTGCCAGCAGCTTGGGGGCCTGGGCAGATACGCAGTATTTT. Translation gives CASSLGAWADTQYF.

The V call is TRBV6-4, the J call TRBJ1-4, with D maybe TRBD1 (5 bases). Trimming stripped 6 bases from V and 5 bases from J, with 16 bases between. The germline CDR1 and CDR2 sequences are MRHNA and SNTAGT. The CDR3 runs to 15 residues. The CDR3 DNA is TGTGCCAGCAGCCAGGGAATGGGGTCAAATGAAAAACTGTTTTTT. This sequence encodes CASSQGMGSNEKLFF.

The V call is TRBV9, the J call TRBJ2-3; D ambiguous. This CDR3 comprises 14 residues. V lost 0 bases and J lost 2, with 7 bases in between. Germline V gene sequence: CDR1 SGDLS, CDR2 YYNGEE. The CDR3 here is CASSVGRITDTQYF. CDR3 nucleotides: TGTGCCAGCAGCGTAGGGCGGATCACAGATACGCAGTATTTT.

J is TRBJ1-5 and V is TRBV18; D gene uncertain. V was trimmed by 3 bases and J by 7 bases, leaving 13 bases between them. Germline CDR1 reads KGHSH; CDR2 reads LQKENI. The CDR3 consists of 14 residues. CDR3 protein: CASSPTTGKQPQHF. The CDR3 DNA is TGTGCCAGCTCACCGACGACGGGGAAACAGCCCCAGCATTTT.

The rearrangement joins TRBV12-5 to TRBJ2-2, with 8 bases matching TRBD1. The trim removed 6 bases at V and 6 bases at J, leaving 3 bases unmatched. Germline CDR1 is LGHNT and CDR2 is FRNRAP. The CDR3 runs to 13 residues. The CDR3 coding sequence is TGTGCTAGTGGCTGGACAGGGTCCGGGGAGCTGTTTTTT. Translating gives CASGWTGSGELFF.

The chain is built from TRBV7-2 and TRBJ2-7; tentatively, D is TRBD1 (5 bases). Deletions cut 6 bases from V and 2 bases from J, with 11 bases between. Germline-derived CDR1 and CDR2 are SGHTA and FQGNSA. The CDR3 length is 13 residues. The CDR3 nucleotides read TGTGCCAGCAGTTGGGGCGGAACCTACGAGCAGTACTTC. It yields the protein CASSWGGTYEQYF.